Described below is a single T cell receptor (beta chain) sequence and its context. As yet, its antigen is unknown. The record originates from a study of ipilimumab plus nivolumab after autologous stem cell transplantation. The wider study: DLBCL patients had primary refractory or relapsed disease.

Clones were sequenced by immunoSEQ multiplex PCR, and TCRdb holds only the in-frame ones, with some missing. The data hold some 87,000 clones, with about 83% observed a single time. Starting 14 to 28 days after autologous transplant, ipilimumab 1 mg/kg was given. V gave up 7 bases and J gave up 8 bases, with 14 bases separating them. Germline V gives CDR1 MNHNS, CDR2 SASEGT. The CDR3 is made up of 13 amino acids. The study's findings and limits: Per the authors, repertoire, Treg and microbiota data justify further study.

The input for sequencing was PBMCs, taken in a trial of ipilimumab plus nivolumab as post-transplant consolidation. The rearrangement joins TRBV6-1 to TRBJ1-4, with D maybe TRBD1 (6 bases). The receptor was derived from a male donor with diffuse large B-cell lymphoma. In DNA form, the CDR3 reads TGTGCCAGCAAGGGACACTACGAAGAAAAACTGTTTTTT. It encodes CASKGHYEEKLFF.